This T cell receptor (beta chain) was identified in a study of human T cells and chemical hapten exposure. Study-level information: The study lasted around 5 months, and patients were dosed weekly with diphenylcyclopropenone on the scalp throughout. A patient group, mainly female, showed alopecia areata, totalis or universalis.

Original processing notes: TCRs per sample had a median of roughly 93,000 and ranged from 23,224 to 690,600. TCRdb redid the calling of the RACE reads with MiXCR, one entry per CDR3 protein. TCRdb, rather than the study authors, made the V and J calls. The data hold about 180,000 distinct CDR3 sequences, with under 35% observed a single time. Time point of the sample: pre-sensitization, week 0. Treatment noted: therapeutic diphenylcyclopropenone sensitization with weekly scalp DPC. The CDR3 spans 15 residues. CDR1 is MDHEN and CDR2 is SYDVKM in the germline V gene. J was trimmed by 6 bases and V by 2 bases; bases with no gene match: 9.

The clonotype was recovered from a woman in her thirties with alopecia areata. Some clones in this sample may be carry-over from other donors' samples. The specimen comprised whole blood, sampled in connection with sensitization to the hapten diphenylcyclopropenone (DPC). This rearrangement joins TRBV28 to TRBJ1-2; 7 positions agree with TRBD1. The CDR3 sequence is CASSLGFGRGNGYTF. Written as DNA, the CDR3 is TGTGCCAGCAGTTTAGGTTTTGGCAGGGGGAATGGCTACACCTTC.